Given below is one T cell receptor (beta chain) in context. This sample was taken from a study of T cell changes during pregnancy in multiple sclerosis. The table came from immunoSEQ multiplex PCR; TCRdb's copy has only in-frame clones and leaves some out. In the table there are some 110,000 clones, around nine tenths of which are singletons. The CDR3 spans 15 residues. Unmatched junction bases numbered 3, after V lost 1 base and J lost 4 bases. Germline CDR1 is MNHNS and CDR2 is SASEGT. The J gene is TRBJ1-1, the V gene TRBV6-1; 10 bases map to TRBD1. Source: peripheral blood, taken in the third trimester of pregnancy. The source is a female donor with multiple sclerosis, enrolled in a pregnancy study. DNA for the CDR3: TGTGCCAGCAGTGAAGGGACAGGGGGTGGCACTGAAGCTTTCTTT. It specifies CASSEGTGGGTEAFF.